Following are 6 T cell receptor beta chains from one sample sequenced in a study of control samples from healthy donors and cancer patients (dated by TCRdb to the early 2020s). Library generation was performed with the immunoSEQ multiplex PCR assay. TCRdb took over this immuneACCESS table, retaining in-frame rearrangements with V and J assigned. Such tables are incomplete; in checked studies, under half of the missing clones stem from an unresolved V gene, and the remainder is unexplained. Here the sample has 150,000 or so clones; approximately 86% occur a single time. Approximately 1.6% of the sample is taken by the ten largest. Sample: blood. These receptors all come from a man younger than 30 in good health.

CDR3: CAWSVGGGAETQYF. Written as DNA, the CDR3 is TGTGCCTGGAGTGTCGGGGGCGGGGCAGAGACCCAGTACTTC. The rearrangement joins TRBV30 to TRBJ2-5; D is possibly TRBD1 or TRBD2 (6 bases each). V was shortened by 0 bases and J by 4 bases, with 12 bases between the two germline ends. The CDR3 has 14 residues. Germline V CDR1 and CDR2: GTSNPN, SVGIG (reference sequence).

The chain employs TRBV30 and TRBJ2-7, with TRBD1 matching 8 bases. The V gene end was trimmed by 0 bases and the J gene end by 12 bases; junction bases not matched to a gene: 7. The CDR3 spans 12 residues. Germline V gene lookup returns CDR1 GTSNPN and CDR2 SVGIG (reference sequence). The CDR3 sequence: CAWSVSQGDMYF. CDR3 coding DNA: TGTGCCTGGAGTGTTTCACAGGGGGATATGTACTTC.

The rearrangement uses TRBV28 and TRBJ2-2, with TRBD2 as a possible D gene (5 bases). Trimming pared 6 bases from V and 4 bases from J, leaving 21 bases between. CDR1 and CDR2 (germline): MDHEN, SYDVKM. The CDR3 spans 17 residues. CDR3 sequence (DNA): TGTGCCAGCAGCGAGTTTAGGACGTTACGGGGCACCGGGGAGCTGTTTTTT. Translated, it gives CASSEFRTLRGTGELFF.

The chain combines TRBV9 with TRBJ2-3; D unclear. The CDR3 is 11 amino acids. Germline CDR1 and CDR2: SGDLS and YYNGEE. Between the trimmed V and J ends, which lost 3 bases and 2 bases, there was a span of 1 base. CDR3 coding DNA: TGTGCCAGCAGCGACACAGATACGCAGTATTTT. Amino acids: CASSDTDTQYF.

The chain joins TRBV9 to TRBJ2-5, with 15 bases lining up with TRBD2. The J segment lost 5 bases and the V segment lost 4 bases, leaving 6 bases of the junction unmatched. The germline V gene encodes CDR1 SGDLS and CDR2 YYNGEE. The CDR3 is made up of 16 amino acids. In nucleotides, the CDR3 is TGTGCCAGCAGCTCTGGACTAGCGGGGGGGCTGGAGACCCAGTACTTC. Residues: CASSSGLAGGLETQYF.

The chain combines TRBV4-1 with TRBJ1-4, with D uncertain. V lost 3 bases, J lost 4 bases, and 12 bases lay in between. The CDR3 loop spans 15 amino acids. Germline V CDR1 and CDR2: MGHRA, YSYEKL. The CDR3 region is CASSHTGRSNEKLFF. The CDR3 DNA sequence: TGCGCCAGCAGCCATACCGGGCGGAGTAATGAAAAACTGTTTTTT.